These T cell receptor beta chains were read from a single sample in a study of T cells in lung cancer brain metastases. The repertoire was sequenced with immunoSEQ multiplex PCR; TCRdb's copy has only in-frame clones and lacks some. This table has 670 or so clones, 85% to 95% appearing once. Material for sequencing was tumor tissue from a brain metastasis. These receptors came from a man aged 55 to 70 with non-small cell lung cancer that had spread to the brain. CDR3s include the opening cysteine and the closing phenylalanine or tryptophan. Each record gives: J gene, clone size, V gene, D gene, CDR3 DNA, CDR3 protein. A D gene is named only where the DNA matches it firmly. Expanded clones get a size class; other rows say once, few or many, or leave the size out.

J gene: TRBJ1-1
clone size: .
V gene: TRBV27
D gene: TRBD1
CDR3 DNA: TGTGCCAGCAGTCTGGGACAGTACACTGAAGCTTTCTTT
CDR3 protein: CASSLGQYTEAFF

J gene: TRBJ2-2
clone size: .
V gene: TRBV7-9
D gene: .
CDR3 DNA: TGTGCCAGCACCGCCTTGAGGCAGGGGAACACCGGGGAGCTGTTTTTT
CDR3 protein: CASTALRQGNTGELFF

J gene: TRBJ2-3
clone size: .
V gene: TRBV16
D gene: .
CDR3 DNA: TGTGCCAGCAGCCTGGGGGATACGCAGTATTTT
CDR3 protein: CASSLGDTQYF

J gene: TRBJ1-2
clone size: .
V gene: TRBV11-3
D gene: TRBD1
CDR3 DNA: TGTGCCAGCAGCTTAGAGGGGACAGGCAAGGGTTATGGCTACACCTTC
CDR3 protein: CASSLEGTGKGYGYTF

J gene: TRBJ1-1
clone size: .
V gene: TRBV28
D gene: TRBD1
CDR3 DNA: TGTGCCAGCACTCCCCTACCGGCAGGGGGCGCCCGAACTGAAGCTTTCTTT
CDR3 protein: CASTPLPAGGARTEAFF

J gene: TRBJ2-5
clone size: .
V gene: TRBV18
D gene: .
CDR3 DNA: TGTGCCAGCTCGACCCAAGAGACCCAGTACTTC
CDR3 protein: CASSTQETQYF

J gene: TRBJ2-3
clone size: .
V gene: TRBV6-1
D gene: TRBD2
CDR3 DNA: TGTGCCAGCAGGGAGACTAGCGCTTTTGGAGATACGCAGTATTTT
CDR3 protein: CASRETSAFGDTQYF

J gene: TRBJ2-7
clone size: .
V gene: TRBV5-6
D gene: .
CDR3 DNA: TGTGCCAGCACCCTGCGGGCAGGCAGGGCCTACGAGCAGTACTTC
CDR3 protein: CASTLRAGRAYEQYF

J gene: TRBJ1-1
clone size: .
V gene: TRBV5-1
D gene: .
CDR3 DNA: TGCGCCAGCAGCGCTAACCCCGGCACTGAAGCTTTCTTT
CDR3 protein: CASSANPGTEAFF

J gene: TRBJ2-7
clone size: once
V gene: TRBV7-2
D gene: .
CDR3 DNA: TGTGCCAGCACCCCCGCGGGTCACGAGCAGTACTTC
CDR3 protein: CASTPAGHEQYF

J gene: TRBJ2-6
clone size: .
V gene: TRBV13
D gene: .
CDR3 DNA: TGTGCCAGCAGCTACACCGACGGGGGAACTGGGGCCAACGTCCTGACTTTC
CDR3 protein: CASSYTDGGTGANVLTF

J gene: TRBJ1-5
clone size: .
V gene: TRBV5-5
D gene: .
CDR3 DNA: TGTGCCAGCAGCTCTAGCATGGGGCCCGGACCCCAGCATTTT
CDR3 protein: CASSSSMGPGPQHF

J gene: TRBJ2-1
clone size: .
V gene: TRBV11-1
D gene: .
CDR3 DNA: TGTGCCAGCAGCCCTCGGGGCGGGCTGAGCTCCTACAATGAGCAGTTCTTC
CDR3 protein: CASSPRGGLSSYNEQFF

J gene: TRBJ2-7
clone size: .
V gene: TRBV5-1
D gene: TRBD2
CDR3 DNA: TGCGCCAGCAGCTTCCCAAGGGGTGCGGCGGGAGGAAACCACGAGCAGTACTTC
CDR3 protein: CASSFPRGAAGGNHEQYF

J gene: TRBJ1-3
clone size: .
V gene: TRBV2
D gene: .
CDR3 DNA: TGTGCCAGCAGTGAACCGGGAGGAAACACCATATATTTT
CDR3 protein: CASSEPGGNTIYF

J gene: TRBJ2-3
clone size: .
V gene: TRBV5-4
D gene: TRBD1
CDR3 DNA: TGTGCCAGCAGCTCATTTGACAGGGGGCTCTCAGATACGCAGTATTTT
CDR3 protein: CASSSFDRGLSDTQYF

J gene: TRBJ2-1
clone size: few
V gene: TRBV4-1
D gene: TRBD2
CDR3 DNA: TGCGCCAGCAGCCCTTACTTAGCGGGAGGTTACAATGAGCAGTTCTTC
CDR3 protein: CASSPYLAGGYNEQFF

J gene: TRBJ1-2
clone size: .
V gene: TRBV5-1
D gene: TRBD1
CDR3 DNA: TGCGCCAGCAGCGCCGACAGGGACTATGGCTACACCTTC
CDR3 protein: CASSADRDYGYTF

J gene: TRBJ1-5
clone size: .
V gene: TRBV7-2
D gene: .
CDR3 DNA: TGTGCCAGCAGCCAACAGGGCTATAGCAATCAGCCCCAGCATTTT
CDR3 protein: CASSQQGYSNQPQHF

J gene: TRBJ1-1
clone size: .
V gene: TRBV5-1
D gene: .
CDR3 DNA: TGCGCCAGCAATCCCTTAGGGAGGAACACTGAAGCTTTCTTT
CDR3 protein: CASNPLGRNTEAFF

J gene: TRBJ1-1
clone size: .
V gene: TRBV6-1
D gene: .
CDR3 DNA: TGTGCCAGCAGTGAATGGTCAGCTTTCTTT
CDR3 protein: CASSEWSAFF

J gene: TRBJ2-7
clone size: .
V gene: TRBV27
D gene: TRBD1
CDR3 DNA: TGTGCCAGCAGAATCGGGACAGGGATCAACGAGCAGTACTTC
CDR3 protein: CASRIGTGINEQYF

J gene: TRBJ2-7
clone size: .
V gene: TRBV7-2
D gene: TRBD2
CDR3 DNA: TGTGCCAGCAGCTTGGCAGCGGGGCTTTACGAGCAGTACTTC
CDR3 protein: CASSLAAGLYEQYF

J gene: TRBJ2-3
clone size: once
V gene: TRBV6-5
D gene: .
CDR3 DNA: TGTGCCAGCAGTTACGGTGGCACAGATACGCAGTATTTT
CDR3 protein: CASSYGGTDTQYF

J gene: TRBJ2-2
clone size: .
V gene: TRBV19
D gene: TRBD2
CDR3 DNA: TGTGCCAGTAGTACTCCGACTAGCGGGAGTATTAACGGGGAGCTGTTTTTT
CDR3 protein: CASSTPTSGSINGELFF

J gene: TRBJ2-7
clone size: .
V gene: TRBV13
D gene: .
CDR3 DNA: TGTGCCAGCAGCCTCAGAGGGGGGGAGAGCGAGCAGTACTTC
CDR3 protein: CASSLRGGESEQYF

J gene: TRBJ1-1
clone size: .
V gene: TRBV4-3
D gene: .
CDR3 DNA: TGCGCCAGCAGCCAAGATGCCCAGGGACTAGCTTTCTTT
CDR3 protein: CASSQDAQGLAFF

J gene: TRBJ1-1
clone size: .
V gene: TRBV4-3
D gene: .
CDR3 DNA: TGCGCCAGCAGCCAAGATCACGGCAGGGAAGGGGCTGAAGCTTTCTTT
CDR3 protein: CASSQDHGREGAEAFF

J gene: TRBJ1-6
clone size: .
V gene: TRBV6-1
D gene: .
CDR3 DNA: TGTGCCAGCAGACAGGGATGGGATAATTCACCCCTCCACTTT
CDR3 protein: CASRQGWDNSPLHF

J gene: TRBJ2-4
clone size: .
V gene: TRBV5-6
D gene: .
CDR3 DNA: TGTGCCAGCAGCTTGTCACAGATACTCAAAAACATTCAGTACTTC
CDR3 protein: CASSLSQILKNIQYF

J gene: TRBJ2-7
clone size: .
V gene: TRBV7-2
D gene: .
CDR3 DNA: TGTGCCAGCAGCTCCGCCCTGGAGCAGTACTTC
CDR3 protein: CASSSALEQYF

J gene: TRBJ2-1
clone size: .
V gene: TRBV5-1
D gene: TRBD2
CDR3 DNA: TGCGCCAGCAGCAAAGGGACTAGCGGGGGGAGATACAATGAGCAGTTCTTC
CDR3 protein: CASSKGTSGGRYNEQFF

J gene: TRBJ2-7
clone size: .
V gene: TRBV2
D gene: .
CDR3 DNA: TGTGCCAGCGAGGAGGGATTGACCTACGAGCAGTACTTC
CDR3 protein: CASEEGLTYEQYF

J gene: TRBJ2-7
clone size: .
V gene: TRBV7-2
D gene: TRBD1
CDR3 DNA: TGTGCCAGCAGCTTAGGACAGGGGGTGCGCTACGAGCAGTACTTC
CDR3 protein: CASSLGQGVRYEQYF

J gene: TRBJ1-1
clone size: .
V gene: TRBV7-8
D gene: TRBD1
CDR3 DNA: TGTGCCAGCAGCTCGTTTCAAGGGGGCGCTTTCTTT
CDR3 protein: CASSSFQGGAFF

J gene: TRBJ1-1
clone size: .
V gene: TRBV29-1
D gene: .
CDR3 DNA: TGCAGCGTTGCGACTTCAAGAAACACTGAAGCTTTCTTT
CDR3 protein: CSVATSRNTEAFF

J gene: TRBJ2-4
clone size: .
V gene: TRBV29-1
D gene: TRBD1
CDR3 DNA: TGCAGCGTTGAGCTGACAGGGGGCGCAACCAAAAACATTCAGTACTTC
CDR3 protein: CSVELTGGATKNIQYF

J gene: TRBJ2-3
clone size: once
V gene: TRBV18
D gene: .
CDR3 DNA: TGTGCCAGCTCACCGGCCAATAGCGAGGGGCTCACAGATACGCAGTATTTT
CDR3 protein: CASSPANSEGLTDTQYF

J gene: TRBJ2-5
clone size: .
V gene: TRBV7-3
D gene: TRBD2
CDR3 DNA: TGTGCCAGCAGCTTGGGACTAGCGGGGGTTGAGACCCAGTACTTC
CDR3 protein: CASSLGLAGVETQYF

J gene: TRBJ1-5
clone size: .
V gene: TRBV5-5
D gene: .
CDR3 DNA: TGTGCCAGCAGCTTGGACCTCTATCCGTATAGCAATCAGCCCCAGCATTTT
CDR3 protein: CASSLDLYPYSNQPQHF

J gene: TRBJ2-7
clone size: .
V gene: TRBV19
D gene: TRBD2
CDR3 DNA: TGTGCCAGTAGTATGACGGCTAGCGGGGGCTACGAGCAGTACTTC
CDR3 protein: CASSMTASGGYEQYF

J gene: TRBJ1-5
clone size: .
V gene: TRBV6-5
D gene: .
CDR3 DNA: TGTGCCAGCAGTCTCGACAGCCGAGCACGCCAGCCCCAGCATTTT
CDR3 protein: CASSLDSRARQPQHF

J gene: TRBJ1-1
clone size: .
V gene: TRBV30
D gene: TRBD1
CDR3 DNA: TGTGCCTGGAAGCCGGGACAGGGCATCACTGAAGCTTTCTTT
CDR3 protein: CAWKPGQGITEAFF

J gene: TRBJ2-2
clone size: .
V gene: TRBV2
D gene: .
CDR3 DNA: TGTGCCAGCAGAGAGGGGCGAAACACCGGGGAGCTGTTTTTT
CDR3 protein: CASREGRNTGELFF

J gene: TRBJ2-5
clone size: .
V gene: TRBV5-4
D gene: TRBD2
CDR3 DNA: TGTGCCAGCAGCCCCGGAGGGCGGGAGGTGGAAGAGACCCAGTACTTC
CDR3 protein: CASSPGGREVEETQYF

J gene: TRBJ2-3
clone size: .
V gene: TRBV19
D gene: .
CDR3 DNA: TGTGCCAGTAGTAGGGGGCAAGATACGCAGTATTTT
CDR3 protein: CASSRGQDTQYF